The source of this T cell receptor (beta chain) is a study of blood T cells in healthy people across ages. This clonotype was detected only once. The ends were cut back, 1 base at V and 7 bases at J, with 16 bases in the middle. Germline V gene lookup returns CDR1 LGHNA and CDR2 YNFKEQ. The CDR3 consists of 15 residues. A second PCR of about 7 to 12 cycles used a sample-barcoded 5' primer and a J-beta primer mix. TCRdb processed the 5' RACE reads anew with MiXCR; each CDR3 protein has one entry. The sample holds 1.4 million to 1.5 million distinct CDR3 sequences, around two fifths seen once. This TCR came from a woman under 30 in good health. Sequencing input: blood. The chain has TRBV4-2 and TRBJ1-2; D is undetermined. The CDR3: CASSQVGEGMGGYTF. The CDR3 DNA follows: TGTGCCAGCAGCCAAGTTGGCGAGGGAATGGGTGGCTACACCTTC.